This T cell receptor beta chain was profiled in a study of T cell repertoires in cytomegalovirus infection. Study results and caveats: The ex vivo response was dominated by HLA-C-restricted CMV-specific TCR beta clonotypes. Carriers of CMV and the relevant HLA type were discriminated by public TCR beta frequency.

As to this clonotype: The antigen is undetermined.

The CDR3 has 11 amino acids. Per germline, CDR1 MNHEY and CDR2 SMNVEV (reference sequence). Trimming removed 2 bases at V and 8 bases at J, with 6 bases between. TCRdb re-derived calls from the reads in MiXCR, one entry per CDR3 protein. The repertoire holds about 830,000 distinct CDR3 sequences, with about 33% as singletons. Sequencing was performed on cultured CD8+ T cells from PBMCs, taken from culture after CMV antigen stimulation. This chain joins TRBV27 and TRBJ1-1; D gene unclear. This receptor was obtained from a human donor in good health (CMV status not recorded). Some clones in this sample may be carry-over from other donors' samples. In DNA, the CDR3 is TGTGCCAGCAGTTTACCCCCGGAAGCTTTCTTT. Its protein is CASSLPPEAFF.